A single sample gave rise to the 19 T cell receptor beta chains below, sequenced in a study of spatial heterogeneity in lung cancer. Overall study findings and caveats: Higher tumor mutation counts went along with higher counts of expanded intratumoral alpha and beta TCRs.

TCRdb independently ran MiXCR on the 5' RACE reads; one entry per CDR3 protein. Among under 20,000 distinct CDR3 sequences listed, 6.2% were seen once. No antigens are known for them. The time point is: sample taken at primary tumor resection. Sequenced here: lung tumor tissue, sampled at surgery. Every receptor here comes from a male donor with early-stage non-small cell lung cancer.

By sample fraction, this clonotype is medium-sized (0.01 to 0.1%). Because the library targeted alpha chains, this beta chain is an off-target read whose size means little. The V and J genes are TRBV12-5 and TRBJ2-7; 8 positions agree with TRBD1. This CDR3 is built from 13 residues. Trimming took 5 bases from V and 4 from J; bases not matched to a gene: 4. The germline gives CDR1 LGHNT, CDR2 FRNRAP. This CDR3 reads CASGPWTGYEQYF. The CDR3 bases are TGTGCTAGTGGTCCATGGACAGGGTACGAGCAGTACTTC.

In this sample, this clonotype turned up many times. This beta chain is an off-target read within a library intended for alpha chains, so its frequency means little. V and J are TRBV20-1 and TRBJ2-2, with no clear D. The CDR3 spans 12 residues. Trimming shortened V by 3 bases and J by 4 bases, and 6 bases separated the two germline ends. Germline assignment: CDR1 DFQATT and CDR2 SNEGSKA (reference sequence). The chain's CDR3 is CSARASTGELFF. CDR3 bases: TGCAGTGCTAGGGCTAGCACCGGGGAGCTGTTTTTT.

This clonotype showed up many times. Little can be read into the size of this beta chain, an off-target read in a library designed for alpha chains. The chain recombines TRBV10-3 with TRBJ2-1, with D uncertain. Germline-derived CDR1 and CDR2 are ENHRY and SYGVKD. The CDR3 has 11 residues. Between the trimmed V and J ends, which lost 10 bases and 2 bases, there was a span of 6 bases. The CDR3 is CATLAYNEQFF. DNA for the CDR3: TGTGCCACTTTAGCCTACAATGAGCAGTTCTTC.

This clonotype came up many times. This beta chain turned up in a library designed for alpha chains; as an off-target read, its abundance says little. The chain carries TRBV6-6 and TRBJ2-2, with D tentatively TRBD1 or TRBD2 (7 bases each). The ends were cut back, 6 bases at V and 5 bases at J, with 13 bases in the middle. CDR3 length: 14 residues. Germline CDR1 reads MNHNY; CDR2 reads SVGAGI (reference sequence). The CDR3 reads CASSVRGGTGELFF. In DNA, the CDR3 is TGTGCCAGCAGCGTCAGGGGGGGAACCGGGGAGCTGTTTTTT.

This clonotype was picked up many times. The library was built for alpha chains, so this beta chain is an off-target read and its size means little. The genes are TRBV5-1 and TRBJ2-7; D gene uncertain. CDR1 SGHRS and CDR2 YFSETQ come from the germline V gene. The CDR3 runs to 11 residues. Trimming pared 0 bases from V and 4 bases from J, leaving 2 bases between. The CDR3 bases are TGCGCCAGCAGCTTGGGTTACGAGCAGTACTTC. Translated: CASSLGYEQYF.

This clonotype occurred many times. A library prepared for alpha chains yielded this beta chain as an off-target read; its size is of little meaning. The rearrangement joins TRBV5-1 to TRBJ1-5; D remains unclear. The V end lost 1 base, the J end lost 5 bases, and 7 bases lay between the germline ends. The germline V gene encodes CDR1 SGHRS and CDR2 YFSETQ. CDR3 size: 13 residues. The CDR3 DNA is TGCGCCAGCAGCTTGTCGGGTGATCAGCCCCAGCATTTT. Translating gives CASSLSGDQPQHF.

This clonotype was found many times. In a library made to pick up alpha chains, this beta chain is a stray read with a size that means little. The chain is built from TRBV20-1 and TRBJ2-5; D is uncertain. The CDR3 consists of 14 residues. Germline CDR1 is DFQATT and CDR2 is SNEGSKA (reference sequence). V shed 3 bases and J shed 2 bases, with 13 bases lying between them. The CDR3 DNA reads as TGCAGTGCTAGTGCTCCGGTGAAGCAAGAGACCCAGTACTTC. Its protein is CSASAPVKQETQYF.

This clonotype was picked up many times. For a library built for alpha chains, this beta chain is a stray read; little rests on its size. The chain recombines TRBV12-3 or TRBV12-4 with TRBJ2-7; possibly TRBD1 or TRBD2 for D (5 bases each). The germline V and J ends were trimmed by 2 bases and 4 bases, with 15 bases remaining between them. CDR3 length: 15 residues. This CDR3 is CASSLKGSVEYEQYF. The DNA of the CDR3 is TGTGCCAGCAGTTTAAAGGGGAGTGTGGAGTACGAGCAGTACTTC.

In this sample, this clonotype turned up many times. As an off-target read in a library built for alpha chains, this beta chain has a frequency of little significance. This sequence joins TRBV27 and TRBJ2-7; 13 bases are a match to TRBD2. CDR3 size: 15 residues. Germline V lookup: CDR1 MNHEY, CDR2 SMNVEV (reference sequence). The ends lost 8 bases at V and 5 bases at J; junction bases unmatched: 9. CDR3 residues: CASRRGGTSGNEQYF. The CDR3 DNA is TGTGCCAGCCGCCGAGGGGGGACTAGCGGGAACGAGCAGTACTTC.

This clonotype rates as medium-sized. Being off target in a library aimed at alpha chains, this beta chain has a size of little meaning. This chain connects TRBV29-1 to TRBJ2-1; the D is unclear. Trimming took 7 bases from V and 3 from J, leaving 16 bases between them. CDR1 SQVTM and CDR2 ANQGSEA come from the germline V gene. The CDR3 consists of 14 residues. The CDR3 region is CSADGGSFYNEQFF. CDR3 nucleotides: TGCAGCGCGGACGGTGGGTCATTCTACAATGAGCAGTTCTTC.

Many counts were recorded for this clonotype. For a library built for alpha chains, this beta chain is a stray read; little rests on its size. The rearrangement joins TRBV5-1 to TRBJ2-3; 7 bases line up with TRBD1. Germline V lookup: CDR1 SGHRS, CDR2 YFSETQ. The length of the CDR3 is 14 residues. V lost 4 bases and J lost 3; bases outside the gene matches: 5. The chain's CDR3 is CASSQDRATDTQYF. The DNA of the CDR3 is TGCGCCAGCAGCCAAGACAGGGCTACAGATACGCAGTATTTT.

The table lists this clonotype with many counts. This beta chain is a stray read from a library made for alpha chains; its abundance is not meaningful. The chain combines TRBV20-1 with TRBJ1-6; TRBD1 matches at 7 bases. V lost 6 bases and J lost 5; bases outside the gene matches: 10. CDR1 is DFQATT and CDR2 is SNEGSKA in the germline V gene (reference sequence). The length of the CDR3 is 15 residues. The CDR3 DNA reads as TGCAGTGCCAACGACAGGGCCGGGGATAATTCACCCCTCCACTTT. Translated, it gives CSANDRAGDNSPLHF.

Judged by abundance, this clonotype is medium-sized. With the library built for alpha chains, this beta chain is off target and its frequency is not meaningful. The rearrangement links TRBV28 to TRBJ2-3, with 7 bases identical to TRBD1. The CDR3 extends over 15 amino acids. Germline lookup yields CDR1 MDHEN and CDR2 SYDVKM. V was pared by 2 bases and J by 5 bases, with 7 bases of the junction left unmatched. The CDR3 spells CASSLGGRGKDTQYF. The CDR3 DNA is TGTGCCAGCAGTTTAGGCGGCAGGGGGAAAGATACGCAGTATTTT. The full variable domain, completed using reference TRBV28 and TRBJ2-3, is DVKVTQSSRYLVKRTGEKVFLECVQDMDHENMFWYRQDPGLGLRLIYFSYDVKMKEKGDIPEGYSVSREKKERFSLILESASTNQTSMYLCASSLGGRGKDTQYFGPGTRLTVL.

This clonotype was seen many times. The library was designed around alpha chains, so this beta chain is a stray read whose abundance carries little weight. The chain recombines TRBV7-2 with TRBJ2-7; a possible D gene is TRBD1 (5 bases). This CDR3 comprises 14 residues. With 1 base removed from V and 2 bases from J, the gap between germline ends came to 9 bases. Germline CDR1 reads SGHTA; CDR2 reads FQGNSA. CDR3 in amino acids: CASSLDPGPYEQYF. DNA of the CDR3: TGTGCCAGCAGCTTAGACCCAGGGCCCTACGAGCAGTACTTC.

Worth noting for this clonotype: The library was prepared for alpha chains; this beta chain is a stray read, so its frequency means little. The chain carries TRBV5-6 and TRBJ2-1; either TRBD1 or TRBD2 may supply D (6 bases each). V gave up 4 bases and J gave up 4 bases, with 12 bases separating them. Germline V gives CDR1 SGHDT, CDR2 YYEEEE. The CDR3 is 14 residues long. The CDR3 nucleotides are TGTGCCAGCAGCCTTGGGGGGCCTTACAATGAGCAGTTCTTC. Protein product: CASSLGGPYNEQFF. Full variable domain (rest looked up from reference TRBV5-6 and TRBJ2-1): DAGVTQSPTHLIKTRGQQVTLRCSPKSGHDTVSWYQQALGQGPQFIFQYYEEEERQRGNFPDRFSGHQFPNYSSELNVNALLLGDSALYLCASSLGGPYNEQFFGPGTRLTVL.

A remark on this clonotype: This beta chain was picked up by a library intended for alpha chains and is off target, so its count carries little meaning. CDR3 sequence reads: CSARGAWGTSSRVPYEQYF. The CDR3 bases are TGCAGTGCTAGAGGGGCCTGGGGGACTAGTTCGAGGGTACCCTACGAGCAGTACTTC. The genes are TRBV20-1 and TRBJ2-7; 8 bases map to TRBD2. Germline CDR1 and CDR2: DFQATT and SNEGSKA (reference sequence). J was trimmed by 2 bases and V by 1 base; bases with no gene match: 19. The CDR3 loop spans 19 amino acids.

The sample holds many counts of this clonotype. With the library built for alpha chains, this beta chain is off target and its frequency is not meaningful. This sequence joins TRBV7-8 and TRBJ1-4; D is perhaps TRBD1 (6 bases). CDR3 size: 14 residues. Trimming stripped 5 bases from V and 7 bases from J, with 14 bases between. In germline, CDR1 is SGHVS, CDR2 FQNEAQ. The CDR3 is CASSRRGAGEKLFF. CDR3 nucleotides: TGTGCCAGCAGCCGTCGGGGGGCCGGTGAAAAACTGTTTTTT.

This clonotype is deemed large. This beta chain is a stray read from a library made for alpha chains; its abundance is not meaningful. This CDR3 reads CSAARGRVAGGYTF. DNA of the CDR3: TGCAGTGCTGCGCGGGGCAGGGTAGCGGGAGGCTACACCTTC. The chain combines TRBV20-1 with TRBJ1-2, with a tentative D call TRBD1 (5 bases). Trimming shortened V by 5 bases and J by 8 bases, and 21 bases separated the two germline ends. Germline CDR1 DFQATT, CDR2 SNEGSKA (reference sequence). The length of the CDR3 is 14 residues.

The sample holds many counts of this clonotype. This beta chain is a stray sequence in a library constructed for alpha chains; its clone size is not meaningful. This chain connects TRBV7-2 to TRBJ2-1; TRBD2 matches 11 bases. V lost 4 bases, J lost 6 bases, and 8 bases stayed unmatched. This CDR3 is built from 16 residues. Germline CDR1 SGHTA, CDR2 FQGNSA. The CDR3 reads CASSSNAGLAANEQFF. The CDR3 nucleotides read TGTGCCAGCAGCTCAAATGCGGGACTAGCGGCCAATGAGCAGTTCTTC.